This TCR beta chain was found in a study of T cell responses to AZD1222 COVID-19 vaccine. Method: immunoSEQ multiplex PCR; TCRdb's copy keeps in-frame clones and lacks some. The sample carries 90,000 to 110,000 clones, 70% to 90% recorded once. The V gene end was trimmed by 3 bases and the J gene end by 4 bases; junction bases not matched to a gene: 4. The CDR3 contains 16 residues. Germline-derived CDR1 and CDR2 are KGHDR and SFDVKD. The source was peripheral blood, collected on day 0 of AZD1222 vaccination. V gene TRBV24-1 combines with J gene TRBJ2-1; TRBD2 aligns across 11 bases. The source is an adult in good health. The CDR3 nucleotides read TGTGCCACCAGTGATGCGGGACTAGCGGAGTACAATGAGCAGTTCTTC. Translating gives CATSDAGLAEYNEQFF.